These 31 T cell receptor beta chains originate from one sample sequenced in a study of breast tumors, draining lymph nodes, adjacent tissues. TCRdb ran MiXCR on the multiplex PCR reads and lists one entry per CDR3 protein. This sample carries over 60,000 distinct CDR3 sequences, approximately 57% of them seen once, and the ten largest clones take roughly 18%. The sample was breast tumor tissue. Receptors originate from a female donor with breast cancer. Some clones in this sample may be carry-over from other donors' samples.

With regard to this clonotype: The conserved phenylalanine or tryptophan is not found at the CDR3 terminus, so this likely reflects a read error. In DNA form, the CDR3 reads TGCAGTGCTCTTACCCTGAGCGTACGGGATACAGAGACCCAGTACTCC. Translated: CSALTLSVRDTETQYS. The chain employs TRBV20-1 and TRBJ2-5, with D possibly matching TRBD2 (5 bases). Between the trimmed V and J ends, which lost 5 bases and 4 bases, there was a span of 23 bases. The CDR3 has 16 amino acids. Germline V gene data show CDR1 as DFQATT and CDR2 as SNEGSKA (reference sequence).

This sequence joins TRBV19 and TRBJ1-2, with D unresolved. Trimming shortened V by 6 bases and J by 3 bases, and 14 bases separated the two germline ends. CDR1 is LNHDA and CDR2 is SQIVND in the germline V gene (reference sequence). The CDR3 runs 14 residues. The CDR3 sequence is CASRGGGGYYGYTF. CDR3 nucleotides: TGTGCCAGTAGGGGTGGTGGAGGGTACTATGGCTACACCTTC.

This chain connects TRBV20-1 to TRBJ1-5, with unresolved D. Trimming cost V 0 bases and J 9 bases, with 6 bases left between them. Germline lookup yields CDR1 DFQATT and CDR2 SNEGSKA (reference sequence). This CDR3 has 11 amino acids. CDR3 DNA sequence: TGCAGTGCTAGAGATCAGAGGCCCCAGCATTTT. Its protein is CSARDQRPQHF.

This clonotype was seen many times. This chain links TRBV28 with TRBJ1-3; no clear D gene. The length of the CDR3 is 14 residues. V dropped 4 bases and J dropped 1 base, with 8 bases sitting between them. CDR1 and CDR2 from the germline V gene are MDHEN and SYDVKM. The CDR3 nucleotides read TGTGCCAGCAGTTCCACAAGATCTGGAAACACCATATATTTT. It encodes CASSSTRSGNTIYF.

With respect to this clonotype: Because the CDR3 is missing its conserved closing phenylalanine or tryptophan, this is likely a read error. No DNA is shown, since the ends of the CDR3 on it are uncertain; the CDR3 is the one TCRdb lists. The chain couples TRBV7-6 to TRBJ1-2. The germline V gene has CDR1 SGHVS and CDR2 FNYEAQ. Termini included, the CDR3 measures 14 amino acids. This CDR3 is CASSLDGRIPGNTL.

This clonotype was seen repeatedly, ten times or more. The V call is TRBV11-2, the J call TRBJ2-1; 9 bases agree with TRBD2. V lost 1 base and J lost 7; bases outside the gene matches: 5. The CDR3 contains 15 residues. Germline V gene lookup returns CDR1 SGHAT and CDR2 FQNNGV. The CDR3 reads CASSLGASGKNEQFF. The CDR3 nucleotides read TGTGCCAGCAGCTTAGGAGCTAGCGGGAAAAATGAGCAGTTCTTC.

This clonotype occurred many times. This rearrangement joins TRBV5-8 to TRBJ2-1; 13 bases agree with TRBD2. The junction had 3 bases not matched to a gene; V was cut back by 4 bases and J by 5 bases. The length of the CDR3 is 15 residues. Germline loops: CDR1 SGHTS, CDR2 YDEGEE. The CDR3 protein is CASSPGLAGNNEQFF. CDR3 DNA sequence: TGTGCCAGCAGCCCGGGACTAGCGGGGAACAATGAGCAGTTCTTC.

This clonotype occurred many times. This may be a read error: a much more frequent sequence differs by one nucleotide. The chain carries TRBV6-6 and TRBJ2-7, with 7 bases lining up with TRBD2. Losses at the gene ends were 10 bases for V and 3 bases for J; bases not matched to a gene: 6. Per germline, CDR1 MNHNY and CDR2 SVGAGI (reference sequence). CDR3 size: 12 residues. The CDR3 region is CATQRGGYEQYF. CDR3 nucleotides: TGTGCCACCCAGCGCGGGGGCTACGAGCAGTACTTC.

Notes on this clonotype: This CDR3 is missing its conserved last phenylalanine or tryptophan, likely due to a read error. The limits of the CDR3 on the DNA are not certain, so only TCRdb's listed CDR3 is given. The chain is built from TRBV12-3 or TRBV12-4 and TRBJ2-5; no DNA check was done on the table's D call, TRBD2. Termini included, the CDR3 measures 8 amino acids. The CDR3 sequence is CASSLRTS.

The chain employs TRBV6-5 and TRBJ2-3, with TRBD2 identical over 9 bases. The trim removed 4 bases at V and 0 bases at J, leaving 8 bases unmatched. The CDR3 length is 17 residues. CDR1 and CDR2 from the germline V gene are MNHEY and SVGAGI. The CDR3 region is CASSSLAGTSSTDTQYF. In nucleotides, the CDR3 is TGTGCCAGCAGTTCCCTAGCGGGGACTTCTAGCACAGATACGCAGTATTTT.

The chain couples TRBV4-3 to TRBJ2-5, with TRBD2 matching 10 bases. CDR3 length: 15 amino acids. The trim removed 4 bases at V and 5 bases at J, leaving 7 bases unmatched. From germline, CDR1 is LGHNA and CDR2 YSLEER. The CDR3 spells CASSPTSGAEETQYF. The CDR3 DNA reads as TGCGCCAGCAGCCCCACTAGCGGGGCCGAGGAGACCCAGTACTTC.

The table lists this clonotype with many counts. The CDR3 loop is CASSHRGKHSYEQYF. CDR3 nucleotide sequence: TGTGCCAGCAGTCACCGGGGGAAACACTCCTACGAGCAGTACTTC. The V call is TRBV6-6, the J call TRBJ2-7, with D perhaps TRBD2 (6 bases). The germline gives CDR1 MNHNY, CDR2 SVGAGI (reference sequence). Trimming stripped 5 bases from V and 0 bases from J, with 14 bases between. CDR3 size: 15 residues.

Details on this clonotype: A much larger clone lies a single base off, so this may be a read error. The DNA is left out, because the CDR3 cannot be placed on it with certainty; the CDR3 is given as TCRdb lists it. The CDR3 region is CVSSEAVGWGAQAKTHYF. The V and J genes are TRBV2 and TRBJ2-5; TRBD1 is the table's D call, not checked against the DNA. The CDR3 is 18 amino acids in total, end residues counted. Germline V gene lookup returns CDR1 SNHLY and CDR2 FYNNEI.

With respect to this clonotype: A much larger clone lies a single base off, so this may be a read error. CDR3 region: CASDRYYGYTF. Written as DNA, the CDR3 is TGTGCCAGCGACCGTTACTATGGCTACACCTTC. This chain links TRBV6-6 with TRBJ1-2; the D is unclear. The CDR3 has 11 amino acids. Germline CDR1 is MNHNY and CDR2 is SVGAGI (reference sequence). V lost 8 bases and J 3 bases, leaving 7 bases between the germline ends.

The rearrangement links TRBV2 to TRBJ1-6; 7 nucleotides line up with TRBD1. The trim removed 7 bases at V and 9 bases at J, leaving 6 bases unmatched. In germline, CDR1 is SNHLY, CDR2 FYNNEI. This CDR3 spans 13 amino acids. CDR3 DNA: TGTGCCAGCAAGGCCGGGACAGCTTCACCCCTCCACTTT. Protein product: CASKAGTASPLHF.

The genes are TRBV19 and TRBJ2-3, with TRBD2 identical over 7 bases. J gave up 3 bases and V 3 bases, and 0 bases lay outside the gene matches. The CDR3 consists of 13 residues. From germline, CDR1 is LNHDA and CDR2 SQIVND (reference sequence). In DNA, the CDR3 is TGTGCCAGTAGTATCGGGGGGACAGATACGCAGTATTTT. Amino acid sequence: CASSIGGTDTQYF.

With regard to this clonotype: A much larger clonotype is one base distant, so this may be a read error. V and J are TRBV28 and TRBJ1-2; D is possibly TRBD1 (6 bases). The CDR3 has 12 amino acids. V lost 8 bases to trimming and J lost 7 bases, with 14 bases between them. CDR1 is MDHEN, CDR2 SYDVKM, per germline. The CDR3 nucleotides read TGTGCCAGCCAGGGGAAGAGCTTTGGCTACACCTTC. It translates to CASQGKSFGYTF.

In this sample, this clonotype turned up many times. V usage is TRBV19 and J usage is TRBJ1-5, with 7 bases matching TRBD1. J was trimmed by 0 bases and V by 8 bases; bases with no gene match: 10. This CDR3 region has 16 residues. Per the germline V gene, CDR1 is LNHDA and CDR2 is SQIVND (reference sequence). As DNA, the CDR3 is TGTGCCAGTCGGGACAGCTCCACCTATAGCAATCAGCCCCAGCATTTT. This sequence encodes CASRDSSTYSNQPQHF.

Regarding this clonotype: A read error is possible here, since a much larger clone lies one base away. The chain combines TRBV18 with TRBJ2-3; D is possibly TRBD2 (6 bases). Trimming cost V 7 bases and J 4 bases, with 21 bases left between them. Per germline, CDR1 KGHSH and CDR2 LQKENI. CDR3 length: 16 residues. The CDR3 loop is CASLLIGAGTADTQYF. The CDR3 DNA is TGTGCCAGCTTACTGATAGGGGCGGGAACGGCAGATACGCAGTATTTT.

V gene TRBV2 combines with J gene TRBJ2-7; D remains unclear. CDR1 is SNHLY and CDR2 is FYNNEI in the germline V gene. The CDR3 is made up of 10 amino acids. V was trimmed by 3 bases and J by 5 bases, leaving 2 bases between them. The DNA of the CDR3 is TGTGCCAGCAGTGAGAACGAGCAGTACGTC. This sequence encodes CASSENEQYV.

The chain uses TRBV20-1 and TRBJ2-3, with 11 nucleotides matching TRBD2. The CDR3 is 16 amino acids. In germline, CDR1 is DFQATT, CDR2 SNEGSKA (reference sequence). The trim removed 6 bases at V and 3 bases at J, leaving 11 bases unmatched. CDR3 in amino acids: CSAVVAGGGGTDTQYF. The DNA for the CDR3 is TGCAGTGCGGTGGTAGCGGGAGGGGGAGGAACAGATACGCAGTATTTT.

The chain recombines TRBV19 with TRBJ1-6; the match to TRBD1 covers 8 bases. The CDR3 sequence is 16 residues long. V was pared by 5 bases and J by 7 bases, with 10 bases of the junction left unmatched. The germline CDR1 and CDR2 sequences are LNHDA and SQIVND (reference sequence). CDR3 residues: CASSLHRDRRNSPLHF. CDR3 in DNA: TGTGCCAGTAGTTTGCACCGGGACAGGAGGAATTCACCCCTCCACTTT.

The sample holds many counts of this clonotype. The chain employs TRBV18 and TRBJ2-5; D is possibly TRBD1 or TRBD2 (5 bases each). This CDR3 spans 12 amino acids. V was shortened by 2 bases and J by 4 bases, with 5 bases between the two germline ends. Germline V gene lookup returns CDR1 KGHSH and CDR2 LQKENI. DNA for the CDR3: TGTGCCAGCTCACCAGGGGGAGAGACCCAGTACTTC. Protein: CASSPGGETQYF.

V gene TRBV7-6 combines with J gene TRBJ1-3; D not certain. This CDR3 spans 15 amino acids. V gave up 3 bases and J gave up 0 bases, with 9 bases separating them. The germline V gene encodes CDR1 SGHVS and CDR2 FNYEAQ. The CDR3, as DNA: TGTGCCAGCAGCTTTTCGCACAGCTCTGGAAACACCATATATTTT. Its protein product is CASSFSHSSGNTIYF. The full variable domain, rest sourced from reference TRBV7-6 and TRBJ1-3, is GAGVSQSPRYKVTKRGQDVALRCDPISGHVSLYWYRQALGQGPEFLTYFNYEAQQDKSGLPNDRFSAERPEGSISTLTIQRTEQRDSAMYRCASSFSHSSGNTIYFGEGSWLTVV.

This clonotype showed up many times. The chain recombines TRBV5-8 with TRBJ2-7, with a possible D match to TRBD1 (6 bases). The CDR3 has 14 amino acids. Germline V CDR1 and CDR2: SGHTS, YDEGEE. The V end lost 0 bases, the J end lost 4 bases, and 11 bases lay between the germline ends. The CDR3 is CASSLGRGRYEQYF. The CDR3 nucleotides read TGTGCCAGCAGCTTGGGCAGGGGAAGATACGAGCAGTACTTC.

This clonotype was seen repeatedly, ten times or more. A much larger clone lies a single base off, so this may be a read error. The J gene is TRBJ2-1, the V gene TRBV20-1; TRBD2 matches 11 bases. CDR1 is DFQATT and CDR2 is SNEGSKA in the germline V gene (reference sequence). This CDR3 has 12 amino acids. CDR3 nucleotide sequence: TGCAGTGCTAATAGCGGGAGGGATGAGCCGTTCTTC. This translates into CSANSGRDEPFF.

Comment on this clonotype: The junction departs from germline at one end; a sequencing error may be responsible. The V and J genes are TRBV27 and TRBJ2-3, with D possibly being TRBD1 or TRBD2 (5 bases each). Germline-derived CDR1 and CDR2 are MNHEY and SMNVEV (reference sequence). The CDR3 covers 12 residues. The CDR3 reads CASSDEGYTQYF. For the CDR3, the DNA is TGCGCCAGCAGTGATGAGGGGTATACGCAGTATTTT.

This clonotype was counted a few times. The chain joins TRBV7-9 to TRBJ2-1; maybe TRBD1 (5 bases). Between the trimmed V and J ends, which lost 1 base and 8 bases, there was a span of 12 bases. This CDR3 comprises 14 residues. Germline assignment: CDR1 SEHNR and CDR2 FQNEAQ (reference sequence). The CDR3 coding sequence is TGTGCCAGCAGCTTAGACCCCCAAGGGGATGAGCAGTTCTTC. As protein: CASSLDPQGDEQFF.

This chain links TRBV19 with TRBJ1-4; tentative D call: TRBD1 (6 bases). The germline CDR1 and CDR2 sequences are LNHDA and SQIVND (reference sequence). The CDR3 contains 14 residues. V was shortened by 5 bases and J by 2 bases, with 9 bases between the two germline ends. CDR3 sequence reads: CASSSQGTNEKLFF. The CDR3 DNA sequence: TGTGCCAGTAGTTCGCAGGGGACTAATGAAAAACTGTTTTTT.

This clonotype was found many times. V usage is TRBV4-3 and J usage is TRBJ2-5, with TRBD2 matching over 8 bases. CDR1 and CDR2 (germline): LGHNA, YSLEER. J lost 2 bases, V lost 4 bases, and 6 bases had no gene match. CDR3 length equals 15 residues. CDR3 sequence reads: CASSRGGRMQETQYF. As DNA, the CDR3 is TGCGCCAGCAGCCGCGGCGGGAGGATGCAAGAGACCCAGTACTTC.

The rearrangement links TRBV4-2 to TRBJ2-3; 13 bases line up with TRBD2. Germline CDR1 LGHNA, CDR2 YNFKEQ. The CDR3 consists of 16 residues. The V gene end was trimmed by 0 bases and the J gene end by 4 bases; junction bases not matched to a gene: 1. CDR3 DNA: TGTGCCAGCAGCCAAGATGGGACTAGCGGGGCAGATACGCAGTATTTT. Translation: CASSQDGTSGADTQYF.